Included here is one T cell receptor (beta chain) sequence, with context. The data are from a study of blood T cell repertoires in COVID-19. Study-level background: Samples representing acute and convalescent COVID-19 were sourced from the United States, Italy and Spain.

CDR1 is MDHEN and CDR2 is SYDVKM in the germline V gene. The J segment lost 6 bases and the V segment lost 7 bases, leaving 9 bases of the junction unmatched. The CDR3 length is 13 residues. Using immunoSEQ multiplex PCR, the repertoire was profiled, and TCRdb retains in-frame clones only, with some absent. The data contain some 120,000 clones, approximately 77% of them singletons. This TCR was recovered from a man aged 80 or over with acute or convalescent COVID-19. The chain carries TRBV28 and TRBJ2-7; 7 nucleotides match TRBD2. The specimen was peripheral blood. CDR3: CASIGGGGREQYF. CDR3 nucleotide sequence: TGTGCCAGCATTGGGGGGGGAGGACGCGAGCAGTACTTC.